This T cell receptor (beta chain) was observed in a study of graft-versus-host responses after intestinal transplantation. Whole-study context: All of the recipients had induction that used anti-thymocyte globulin, then tacrolimus and steroids for around 3 years. Findings and limits, study-wide: Recipient marrow held GvH clones, some first seen in ileum or blood. High graft-versus-host to host-versus-graft T cell clonal ratios marked allografts of patients with graft-donor macrochimerism. An association linked early post-transplant HvG declines with peak circulating GvH clone levels.

Points on this clone: Its target is unknown.

This CDR3 has 15 residues. The germline V gene has CDR1 SGHNT and CDR2 YYREEE (reference sequence). The V and J ends lost 4 bases and 0 bases respectively, with 14 bases between them. Assay: immunoSEQ multiplex PCR; the TCRdb copy retains only in-frame clones and omits some. The table lists around 110,000 clones, 90% to 95% of them singletons. V and J are TRBV5-4 and TRBJ2-7, with D perhaps TRBD1 (5 bases). The input for sequencing was unstimulated CD8+ T cells sorted from spleen or lymph node cells, taken before transplant. The receptor was isolated from a human donor who was the organ donor for an intestinal transplant. The CDR3 sequence is CASSPDIYFSYEQYF. The DNA of the CDR3 is TGTGCCAGCAGCCCGGACATCTACTTCTCCTACGAGCAGTACTTC.